This T cell receptor (beta chain) was captured in a study of shared clonotypes between healthy human individuals. The study, taken as a whole, reports: In a few donors, around 5.5% of naive CD4 clonotypes appeared in common.

In the case of this clone: Its antigen is currently unknown.

This table comes from immunoSEQ multiplex PCR, and its TCRdb copy is limited to in-frame clones, with some not included. The profile covers some 2,100,000 clones, with more than 90% appearing a single time and more than 0.1% taken by the ten largest. This CDR3 has 11 amino acids. Trimming pared 0 bases from V and 6 bases from J, leaving 3 bases between. Germline CDR1 is DFQATT and CDR2 is SNEGSKA (reference sequence). The source is a young man in good health. The chain has TRBV20-1 and TRBJ2-1; D remains unclear. The material sequenced was naive CD4+ T cells sorted from blood. The sample's subset: CD45RA+ positively selected. CDR3 in DNA: TGCAGTGCTAGAGACTCCAATGAGCAGTTCTTC. Amino acid sequence: CSARDSNEQFF.